Listed below are T cell receptor beta chains from one sample, sequenced in a study of CD8+CD57+ T cells in acquired aplastic anemia. TCRdb fed the reads into MiXCR, producing one record per CDR3 protein. The table includes about 260,000 distinct CDR3 sequences, 70% to 85% detected once. Material: sorted CD4+, CD8+, or CD8+CD57+ T cells (not recorded which) from PBMCs. These receptors were collected from a human donor with aplastic anemia. CDR3s include the opening cysteine and the closing phenylalanine or tryptophan. The order of the fields is clone size, J gene, D gene, V gene, CDR3 protein, CDR3 DNA. The D gene is left open where the match is weak. Clone size is given for some rows only: seen once, a few or many times, or a class if the clone is expanded.

-,TRBJ2-1,-,TRBV7-8,CASSLAGGGDSDEQFF,TGTGCCAGCAGCTTAGCGGGAGGCGGCGATAGCGATGAGCAGTTCTTC
-,TRBJ1-5,-,TRBV20-1,CSARWGIEANQPQHF,TGCAGTGCTAGATGGGGCATAGAGGCGAATCAGCCCCAGCATTTT
-,TRBJ2-5,TRBD2,TRBV7-3,CASSASGGSTDTHF,TGTGCCAGCAGCGCATCGGGGGGGAGCACAGATACGCACTTC
-,TRBJ2-1,TRBD2,TRBV2,CASSGLADSSYEQFF,TGTGCCAGCAGTGGACTAGCCGATAGCTCCTACGAGCAGTTCTTC
-,TRBJ1-1,-,TRBV9,CASSLGLTERAEAFF,TGTGCCAGCAGCTTAGGGCTAACAGAGAGAGCTGAAGCTTTCTTT
-,TRBJ1-5,-,TRBV7-2,CASSFGVWANQPQHF,TGTGCCAGCAGCTTCGGGGTGTGGGCAAATCAGCCCCAGCATTTT
-,TRBJ2-7,-,TRBV6-4,CASSRDSGSYEQYF,TGTGCCAGCAGCCGAGACAGTGGCTCCTACGAGCAGTACTTC
-,TRBJ2-3,-,TRBV9,CASRVGGGATHKF,-
-,TRBJ1-2,-,TRBV5-1,CASSLGADYDGYTF,TGCGCCAGCAGCTTGGGGGCGGATTACGATGGCTACACCTTC
-,TRBJ2-5,-,TRBV9,CASSRGREKETQYF,TGTGCCAGCAGCAGAGGGAGAGAGAAGGAGACTCAGTACTTC
-,TRBJ2-1,TRBD2,TRBV7-8,CASSLAGGSYKQQFF,TGTGCCAGTAGCTTAGCGGGGGGATCCTACAAGCAGCAGTTCTTC
-,TRBJ2-7,TRBD1,TRBV24-1,CATSAGTGGDEQYF,TGTGCCACCAGTGCCGGGACAGGGGGCGACGAGCAGTACTTC
few,TRBJ1-3,-,TRBV19,CASSIGVSGNTIYF,TGTGCCAGTAGTATTGGAGTCTCTGGAAACACCATATATTTT
-,TRBJ2-7,-,TRBV15,CEPSGRGTTYEQYF,TGTGAGCCCAGCGGCCGGGGCACGACCTACGAGCAGTACTTC
-,TRBJ2-3,TRBD1,TRBV7-3,CASSPQGTWEETQF,TGTGCCAGCAGCCCACAGGGGACCTGGGAAGAGACGCAGTTT
-,TRBJ2-3,-,TRBV15,CATRDAGTETQYF,TGTGCCACCAGGGACGCGGGAACAGAGACGCAGTATTTT
-,TRBJ2-6,TRBD2,TRBV7-3,CASSLARDYRANVLTF,TGTGCCAGCAGCTTAGCGAGGGACTACCGGGCCAACGTCCTGACTTTC
once,TRBJ2-7,-,TRBV7-2,CASSLRKYGQNF,TGTGCCAGCAGTCTCCGGAAGTACGGGCAGAACTTC
-,TRBJ2-1,TRBD2,TRBV3-1,CASSLISGGAEQFF,TGTGCCAGCAGCCTTATTAGCGGGGGGGCTGAGCAGTTCTTC
-,TRBJ1-2,TRBD1,TRBV7-9,CAGQVAREAQDFGYTF,TGTGCCGGACAGGTGGCGAGGGAGGCCCAGGACTTTGGCTACACCTTC
-,TRBJ2-3,-,TRBV9,CASSVGVGTGAYKYF,-
-,TRBJ2-3,-,TRBV7-6,CASSLGRGPDTANF,TGTGCCAGCAGCCTAGGGAGAGGCCCCGATACGGCCAATTTT
-,TRBJ2-5,-,TRBV2,CASSEAGLHEKHFF,TGTGCCAGCAGTGAAGCGGGGCTGCATGAGAAGCACTTCTTC
-,TRBJ2-2,TRBD1,TRBV2,CASWAGGTETLFF,TGTGCCAGCTGGGCAGGGGGCACCGAGACGCTGTTTTTT
-,TRBJ2-3,-,TRBV7-8,CASNYAKRTDTQYF,TGTGCCAGCAACTACGCGAAACGCACAGATACGCAGTATTTT
-,TRBJ2-1,TRBD1,TRBV20-1,CSARAGDRDMGEQFF,TGCAGTGCTAGAGCAGGGGACAGGGACATGGGGGAGCAGTTCTTC
-,TRBJ2-5,-,TRBV9,CASSGGGTWGETQYF,TGTGCCAGCAGTGGGGGCGGGACTTGGGGAGAAACCCAGTACTTC
-,TRBJ1-1,-,TRBV11-1,CASSWDGTANTEAFF,TGTGCCAGCAGCTGGGATGGGACGGCGAACACTGAAGCTTTCTTT
-,TRBJ1-2,-,TRBV7-9,CVSSSQGGEQFFGTF,-
-,TRBJ2-2,-,TRBV5-6,CASSLGEGGPNTGELFF,TGTGCCAGCAGCTTGGGGGAGGGGGGGCCGAACACCGGGGAGCTGTTTTTT
-,TRBJ1-2,-,TRBV9,CASGGTGNIQYFGTF,-
-,TRBJ1-1,-,TRBV5-1,CASSLDWGGYTEAFF,TGTGCCAGCAGTTTGGACTGGGGTGGCTACACTGAAGCTTTCTTT
-,TRBJ1-2,-,TRBV13,CASSPKRGSGYTF,TGTGCCAGCAGCCCAAAAAGGGGCTCTGGCTACACCTTC
-,TRBJ2-2,-,TRBV5-1,CASSFPGKDTGELFF,TGCGCCAGCAGCTTTCCGGGCAAAGACACCGGGGAGCTGTTTTTT
many,TRBJ2-1,TRBD1,TRBV5-1,CASSSRTGDNEQFF,TGCGCCAGCAGCTCACGGACAGGGGACAATGAGCAGTTCTTC
-,TRBJ1-2,TRBD1,TRBV7-8,CASSFDPGGTALSTF,TGTGCCAGCAGCTTTGATCCAGGCGGGACAGCCCTTTCCACCTTC
-,TRBJ2-7,-,TRBV6-5,CASSESGLPPGEQYF,TGCGCCAGCAGTGAGTCGGGCCTCCCCCCAGGCGAGCAGTACTTC
-,TRBJ2-1,-,TRBV10-1,CASSPTSFGNEQFF,TGTGCCAGCAGTCCGACCTCGTTCGGCAATGAGCAGTTCTTC
-,TRBJ2-1,-,TRBV7-9,CASSSLSVEQFF,TGTGCCAGCAGCTCGCTGAGTGTGGAGCAGTTCTTC
-,TRBJ1-1,TRBD1,TRBV7-8,CASGVAGGAAFF,TGTGCCAGCGGCGTAGCAGGGGGCGCGGCTTTCTTT
once,TRBJ2-3,-,TRBV9,CASSVAGANNTPYF,TGTGCCAGCAGCGTAGCGGGAGCCAACAATACGCCGTATTTT
-,TRBJ2-1,-,TRBV19,CASSSGLHFLGVDEQFF,TGTGCCAGTAGTTCCGGGCTCCATTTCCTGGGGGTCGATGAGCAGTTCTTC
-,TRBJ2-7,-,TRBV2,CASSEVDGDAYQQYF,TGTGCCAGCAGTGAAGTGGACGGTGACGCCTACCAGCAGTACTTC
-,TRBJ2-2,-,TRBV9,CASSVGALIGELFF,TGTGCCAGCAGCGTGGGCGCGCTGATCGGGGAGCTGTTTTTT
few,TRBJ2-1,TRBD2,TRBV7-8,CASSLASGPYTQQFF,TGTGCCAGTAGTTTAGCTAGCGGTCCCTATACTCAGCAGTTCTTC
-,TRBJ2-3,-,TRBV7-2,CASSPDVSATQYF,TGTGCCAGCAGCCCCGACGTCAGTGCTACGCAGTATTTT
-,TRBJ2-3,TRBD2,TRBV9,CASSLAGGAVTKYF,TGTGCCAGCAGCTTAGCGGGAGGTGCCGTAACTAAGTATTTT
-,TRBJ1-5,-,TRBV11-2,CASSVALTNQPQHF,TGTGCCAGCAGCGTGGCGTTGACAAATCAGCCCCAGCATTTT
-,TRBJ2-3,-,TRBV7-9,CASGYGGTDRRYF,TGTGCCAGCGGGTACGGGGGAACAGATAGGCGCTATTTT
-,TRBJ2-7,-,TRBV15,CATSKVHSQDTQYF,TGTGCCACCAGCAAGGTCCACAGCCAAGACACCCAGTACTTC
-,TRBJ2-3,-,TRBV7-8,CASGLGGAPNQYF,TGTGCCAGCGGGTTAGGGGGAGCACCTAATCAGTATTTT
many,TRBJ1-3,TRBD1,TRBV20-1,CSARRTQGASGNTIYF,TGCAGTGCTAGACGGACACAGGGGGCGTCTGGAAACACCATATATTTT
-,TRBJ1-5,-,TRBV15,CATSRDKASQPQHF,TGTGCCACCAGCAGAGATAAGGCATCTCAGCCCCAGCATTTT